This record concerns one T cell receptor beta chain sequence. Its cognate antigen is unknown. The data stem from a study of cytomegalovirus exposure and HLA in healthy donors. Study conclusions and caveats: Three chains linked to CMV were shown in vitro to be specific for CMV antigens. Later work associated 16,951 TCR beta sequences with HLA alleles at 0.05 false discovery rate. The investigators catalogued 150 to 200 TCR beta chains as cytomegalovirus-associated.

V shed 2 bases and J 5 bases; nucleotides not matched to a gene: 8. The CDR3 length is 15 residues. Germline CDR1 is MGHDK and CDR2 is SYGVNS. All the people who gave samples were healthy bone marrow donors. In the PCR, 60 Vbeta and 13 Jbeta primers were used. Method: immunoSEQ multiplex PCR; TCRdb's copy keeps in-frame clones and lacks some. This sample has around 120,000 clones; approximately 69% occur once, and the top ten carry around a tenth. The origin of this receptor is a woman aged 45-65 years in good health and CMV-seropositive. V usage is TRBV25-1 and J usage is TRBJ2-5, with 7 nucleotides matching TRBD1. Sequenced sample: PBMCs. The CDR3 sequence: CASSENYRGGETQYF. CDR3 DNA: TGTGCCAGCAGTGAAAACTACAGGGGTGGGGAGACCCAGTACTTC.